The 12 T cell receptor beta chains in this list originate from one sample, sequenced in a study of graft-versus-host responses after intestinal transplantation. The antigens these receptors bind are not known. Repertoires were generated with immunoSEQ multiplex PCR, while TCRdb's copy carries only in-frame clones and drops some. This sample has about 100,000 clones, with about 90% found just once. The sample here was unstimulated CD4+ T cells sorted from spleen or lymph node cells, taken before transplant. The source of these receptors is a human donor who was the organ donor for an intestinal transplant.

The J gene is TRBJ2-1, the V gene TRBV5-6; 7 nucleotides match TRBD1. CDR3 size: 17 residues. V gave up 4 bases and J gave up 5 bases; unmatched junction bases: 15. Germline-derived CDR1 and CDR2 are SGHDT and YYEEEE. The CDR3 DNA follows: TGTGCCAGCAGCCCTCTTACAGGGGCGAAAAGAAACAATGAGCAGTTCTTC. Residues: CASSPLTGAKRNNEQFF.

The chain employs TRBV28 and TRBJ2-7, with TRBD1 matching 9 bases. The length of the CDR3 is 14 residues. Germline CDR1 is MDHEN and CDR2 is SYDVKM. Germline trimming cut 7 bases from V and 2 bases from J; bases unmatched to any gene: 6. The CDR3 sequence: CASTRGQGPYEQYF. The DNA of the CDR3 is TGTGCCAGCACCCGGGGACAGGGTCCCTACGAGCAGTACTTC.

The rearrangement joins TRBV4-2 to TRBJ2-3; D remains unclear. CDR1 and CDR2 (germline): LGHNA, YNFKEQ. The CDR3 length is 13 residues. The V gene lost 6 bases and the J gene lost 2 bases, with 9 bases spanning the gap. The CDR3, as DNA: TGTGCCAGCAGGAAGGAGTACACAGATACGCAGTATTTT. Protein: CASRKEYTDTQYF.

The chain is built from TRBV11-2 and TRBJ1-1; D call uncertain. The CDR3 runs 14 residues. V dropped 2 bases and J dropped 8 bases, with 15 bases sitting between them. Germline CDR1 reads SGHAT; CDR2 reads FQNNGV. The CDR3 loop reads CASSLTSGRTEAFF. The CDR3 nucleotides read TGTGCCAGCAGCTTAACCTCCGGTAGAACCGAAGCTTTCTTT.

The chain employs TRBV20-1 and TRBJ2-3, with D unclear. Trimming left V 3 bases short and J 8 bases short, with 9 bases between. This CDR3 has 11 amino acids. Germline V gene lookup returns CDR1 DFQATT and CDR2 SNEGSKA (reference sequence). The CDR3 sequence is CSASFRGTQYF. In DNA form, the CDR3 reads TGCAGTGCTAGTTTCCGAGGTACGCAGTATTTT.

The chain combines TRBV9 with TRBJ1-3; D uncertain. Trimming removed 0 bases from V and 0 bases from J, with 7 bases in between. The CDR3 length is 15 residues. Germline V gene sequence: CDR1 SGDLS, CDR2 YYNGEE. The CDR3 reads CASSVVGSSGNTIYF. For the CDR3, the DNA is TGTGCCAGCAGCGTAGTAGGTTCCTCTGGAAACACCATATATTTT.

The CDR3 protein is CASSLDRVAYEQYF. CDR3 sequence (DNA): TGTGCCAGCAGCCTCGACAGGGTCGCCTACGAGCAGTACTTC. The V and J genes are TRBV7-2 and TRBJ2-7; 7 bases fit TRBD1. Trimming removed 5 bases from V and 2 bases from J; junction bases left unmatched: 6. The CDR3 consists of 14 residues. CDR1 and CDR2 from the germline V gene are SGHTA and FQGNSA.

This rearrangement joins TRBV19 to TRBJ2-1; tentatively, D is TRBD2 (6 bases). CDR3 length: 15 residues. Trimming stripped 1 base from V and 6 bases from J, with 13 bases between. CDR1 is LNHDA and CDR2 is SQIVND in the germline V gene (reference sequence). CDR3 amino acids: CASSIGSRGGNEQFF. The DNA of the CDR3 is TGTGCCAGTAGTATAGGCTCGCGGGGCGGCAATGAGCAGTTCTTC. Looking up the rest from reference TRBV19 and TRBJ2-1 gives the full variable domain: DGGITQSPKYLFRKEGQNVTLSCEQNLNHDAMYWYRQDPGQGLRLIYYSQIVNDFQKGDIAEGYSVSREKKESFPLTVTSAQKNPTAFYLCASSIGSRGGNEQFFGPGTRLTVL.

CDR3 DNA: TGCGCCAGCAGTCTGGGGACAGGGCAAAGTGAAAAACTGTTTTTT. Its translation is CASSLGTGQSEKLFF. This sequence joins TRBV5-1 and TRBJ1-4; 9 nucleotides agree with TRBD1. Germline CDR1 is SGHRS and CDR2 is YFSETQ. This CDR3 has 15 residues. J was trimmed by 7 bases and V by 5 bases; bases with no gene match: 9.

Written as DNA, the CDR3 is TGTGCCAGCAGTTTAGGGGGGTTTTACGAGCAGTACTTC. It translates to CASSLGGFYEQYF. The V gene is TRBV28, the J gene TRBJ2-7, with a tentative D call TRBD2 (6 bases). V shed 2 bases and J shed 4 bases, with 9 bases lying between them. The CDR3 has 13 residues. The germline CDR1 and CDR2 sequences are MDHEN and SYDVKM. Full variable domain (outside the CDR3, taken from reference TRBV28 and TRBJ2-7): DVKVTQSSRYLVKRTGEKVFLECVQDMDHENMFWYRQDPGLGLRLIYFSYDVKMKEKGDIPEGYSVSREKKERFSLILESASTNQTSMYLCASSLGGFYEQYFGPGTRLTVT.

The V and J genes are TRBV19 and TRBJ1-2, with D possibly being TRBD1 (6 bases). The germline gives CDR1 LNHDA, CDR2 SQIVND (reference sequence). Trimming stripped 5 bases from V and 6 bases from J, with 22 bases between. The CDR3 totals 16 residues. The CDR3 spells CASSPFTKGGADGYTF. As DNA, the CDR3 is TGTGCCAGTAGTCCTTTTACGAAGGGGGGCGCAGATGGCTACACCTTC.

The chain is built from TRBV13 and TRBJ2-5; 11 positions agree with TRBD2. This CDR3 has 19 amino acids. With V trimmed by 0 bases and J by 7 bases, 16 bases remained unmatched. Germline values: CDR1 PRHDT, CDR2 FYEKMQ (reference sequence). The CDR3 nucleotides read TGTGCCAGCAGCTTAGGCCTGCCTAGCGGGGGGCTCCGACTGGGGACCCAGTACTTC. Encoded protein: CASSLGLPSGGLRLGTQYF.